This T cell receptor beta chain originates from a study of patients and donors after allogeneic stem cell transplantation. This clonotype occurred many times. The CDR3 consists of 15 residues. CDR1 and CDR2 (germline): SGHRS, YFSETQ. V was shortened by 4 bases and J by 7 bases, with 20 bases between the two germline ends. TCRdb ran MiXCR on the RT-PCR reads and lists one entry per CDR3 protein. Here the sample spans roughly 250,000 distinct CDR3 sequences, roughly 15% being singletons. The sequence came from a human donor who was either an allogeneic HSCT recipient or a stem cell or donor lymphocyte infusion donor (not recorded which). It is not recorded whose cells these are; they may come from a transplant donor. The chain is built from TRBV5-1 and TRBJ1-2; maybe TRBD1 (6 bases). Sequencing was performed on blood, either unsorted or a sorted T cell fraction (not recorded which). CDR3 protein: CASSLYIVTGSGYTF. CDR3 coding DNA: TGCGCCAGCAGCCTCTATATAGTAACAGGGTCTGGCTACACCTTC.